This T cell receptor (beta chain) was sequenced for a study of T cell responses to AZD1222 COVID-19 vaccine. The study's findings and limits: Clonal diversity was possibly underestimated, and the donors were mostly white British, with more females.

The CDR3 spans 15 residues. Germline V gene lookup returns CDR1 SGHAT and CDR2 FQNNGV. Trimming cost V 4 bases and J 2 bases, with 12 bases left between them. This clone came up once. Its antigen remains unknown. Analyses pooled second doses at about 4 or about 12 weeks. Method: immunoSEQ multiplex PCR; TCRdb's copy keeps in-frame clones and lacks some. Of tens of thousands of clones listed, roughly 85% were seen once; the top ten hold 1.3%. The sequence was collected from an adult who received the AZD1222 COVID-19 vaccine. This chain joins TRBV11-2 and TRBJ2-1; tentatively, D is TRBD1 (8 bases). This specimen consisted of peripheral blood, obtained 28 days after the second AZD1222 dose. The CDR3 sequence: CASSSQGGPYNEQFF. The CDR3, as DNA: TGTGCCAGCAGCTCACAGGGGGGGCCCTACAATGAGCAGTTCTTC.